The 29 T cell receptor beta chains in this list originate from one sample, sequenced in a study of blood T cells in healthy people across ages (dated by TCRdb to about 2015). Library preparation used 5' RACE. Sequencing instrument: Illumina HiSeq 2500. The second PCR ran for about 7 to 11 cycles and used a J-beta primer mix along with a sample-barcoded 5' primer. The raw public reads went through TCRdb reprocessing: fastp at Q25, MiXCR clone calling, in-frame beta chains kept. Each CDR3 protein gets just one entry, which takes the most common genes and DNA from the rows behind it. Here the sample has about 830,000 distinct CDR3 sequences; roughly 60% occur a single time. Together, the top ten hold 22% of the sample. The specimen was blood. The receptor source for this set is a man aged 25 to 45 in good health.

The sample holds a few counts of this clonotype. Sequence at one end of the junction differs from germline and may be a read error. J is TRBJ1-2 and V is TRBV5-1, with D perhaps TRBD1 (6 bases). The CDR3 is 15 residues long. CDR1 is SGHRS and CDR2 is YFSETQ in the germline V gene. The CDR3 sequence is CASSLGPGANYGYTF. CDR3 in DNA: TGTGCCAGCAGCCTTGGCCCAGGGGCTAACTATGGCTACACCTTC.

V gene TRBV14 combines with J gene TRBJ2-7, with D maybe TRBD2 (5 bases). The J call is in doubt because the DNA end fits TRBJ2-4 better. The germline V gene encodes CDR1 SGHDN and CDR2 FVKESK. The CDR3 runs 16 residues. CDR3 amino acids: CASSQGGSGLQNIQYF. CDR3 DNA sequence: TGTGCCAGCAGCCAAGGCGGGTCGGGTTTGCAAAACATTCAGTACTTC.

This clonotype was detected only once. This rearrangement joins TRBV7-8 to TRBJ2-5; D not resolved. Germline V lookup: CDR1 SGHVS, CDR2 FQNEAQ. Between the trimmed V and J ends, which lost 4 bases and 5 bases, there was a span of 11 bases. This CDR3 has 13 residues. CDR3 coding DNA: TGTGCCAGCAGCTACGGATCGTGGGAGACCCAGTACTTC. It yields the protein CASSYGSWETQYF.

A few counts support this clonotype. The chain combines TRBV7-9 with TRBJ2-1; D is unclear. This CDR3 region has 12 residues. CDR1 and CDR2 (germline): SEHNR, FQNEAQ (reference sequence). Trimming left V 8 bases short and J 7 bases short, with 12 bases between. The CDR3 sequence: CASQGFLNEQFF. CDR3 DNA sequence: TGTGCCAGCCAAGGGTTTTTGAATGAGCAGTTCTTC.

The chain uses TRBV12-3 or TRBV12-4 and TRBJ2-5, with 10 bases aligning to TRBD1. This CDR3 comprises 15 residues. After removal of 1 base from V and 5 bases from J, the junction contained 4 bases not matched to a gene. CDR3 region: CASSLVTGGRETQYF. The CDR3 DNA sequence: TGTGCCAGCAGTTTAGTGACAGGGGGCAGGGAGACCCAGTACTTC.

The gene calls are TRBV7-6 and TRBJ2-2; 12 bases fit TRBD2. With 5 bases clipped from V and 4 bases from J, the junction kept 5 bases outside the gene matches. CDR3 size: 16 residues. Germline CDR1 SGHVS, CDR2 FNYEAQ. The CDR3 region is CASSPGTSGFTGELFF. The CDR3 DNA sequence: TGTGCCAGCAGCCCTGGGACTAGCGGGTTCACCGGGGAGCTGTTTTTT. Complete variable domain (other parts from reference TRBV7-6 and TRBJ2-2): GAGVSQSPRYKVTKRGQDVALRCDPISGHVSLYWYRQALGQGPEFLTYFNYEAQQDKSGLPNDRFSAERPEGSISTLTIQRTEQRDSAMYRCASSPGTSGFTGELFFGEGSRLTVL.

V and J are TRBV6-6 and TRBJ2-3, with 11 bases fitting TRBD1. The CDR3 spans 17 residues. V lost 2 bases and J lost 5; bases outside the gene matches: 9. Germline assignment: CDR1 MNHNY and CDR2 SVGAGI (reference sequence). Here the CDR3 reads CASSYRSLDRGQDTQYF. Written as DNA, the CDR3 is TGTGCCAGCAGTTACCGCTCGCTGGACAGGGGGCAAGATACGCAGTATTTT.

The chain is built from TRBV6-5 and TRBJ2-3; perhaps TRBD1 as D (5 bases). The V gene's germline CDR1 is MNHEY and CDR2 SVGAGI. Trimming shortened V by 10 bases and J by 2 bases, and 10 bases separated the two germline ends. The CDR3 covers 12 residues. The CDR3 loop is CATGQYTDTQYF. Written as DNA, the CDR3 is TGTGCCACCGGACAATACACAGATACGCAGTATTTT.

The J gene is TRBJ2-1, the V gene TRBV6-5, with TRBD2 as a possible D gene (5 bases). The CDR3 runs to 14 residues. The V gene's germline CDR1 is MNHEY and CDR2 SVGAGI. With 6 bases removed from V and 9 bases from J, the gap between germline ends came to 18 bases. Written as DNA, the CDR3 is TGTGCCAGCAGCTCGATCAGCGGATGGGGTGAGCAGTTCTTC. Amino acids: CASSSISGWGEQFF.

A few counts support this clonotype. The chain joins TRBV29-1 to TRBJ1-1, with 7 positions matching TRBD1. Trimming cost V 6 bases and J 3 bases; bases outside gene matches: 4. CDR3 length: 12 amino acids. The V gene's germline CDR1 is SQVTM and CDR2 ANQGSEA. The CDR3: CSVQQGHTEAFF. The CDR3 bases are TGCAGCGTGCAACAGGGGCACACTGAAGCTTTCTTT.

V is TRBV12-3 or TRBV12-4 and J is TRBJ1-2; D unresolved. The V end was cut by 5 bases, the J end by 2 bases, with 15 bases between. This CDR3 is 15 amino acids long. CDR3 region: CASSPPNRINYGYTF. The DNA for the CDR3 is TGTGCCAGCAGTCCACCCAACCGGATAAACTATGGCTACACCTTC.

The chain has TRBV10-3 and TRBJ2-6; a possible D gene is TRBD1 (5 bases). The ends were cut back, 6 bases at V and 4 bases at J, with 19 bases in the middle. The CDR3 is made up of 17 amino acids. Looked up from germline, CDR1 is ENHRY and CDR2 is SYGVKD. The CDR3 loop is CAISLTGPSGGANVLTF. The CDR3 coding sequence is TGTGCCATCAGCCTAACAGGCCCCTCGGGCGGGGCCAACGTCCTGACTTTC.

In this sample, this clonotype turned up a few times. For the CDR3, the DNA is TGTGCCACCAGCAGCATCGGGGGGGGAGAGACCCAGTACTTC. This codes for CATSSIGGGETQYF. The chain joins TRBV15 to TRBJ2-5; 8 nucleotides align to TRBD2. The CDR3 extends over 14 amino acids. V shed 3 bases, J shed 4 bases, and the junction held 4 bases outside the gene matches. In germline, CDR1 is LNHNV, CDR2 YYDKDF (reference sequence).

V and J are TRBV6-5 and TRBJ2-3, with 7 nucleotides matching TRBD1. Germline V gives CDR1 MNHEY, CDR2 SVGAGI. CDR3 length equals 16 residues. Trimming at V came to 6 bases and at J to 4 bases, leaving 13 bases not matched to a gene. The CDR3 DNA follows: TGTGCCAGCAGGACCCCGAGACAGGGCCGGCCAGATACGCAGTATTTT. Translation gives CASRTPRQGRPDTQYF.

This chain connects TRBV30 to TRBJ1-5; 9 nucleotides match TRBD1. V shed 0 bases and J 3 bases; nucleotides not matched to a gene: 9. The germline V gene encodes CDR1 GTSNPN and CDR2 SVGIG (reference sequence). The CDR3 runs 17 residues. The CDR3 nucleotides read TGTGCCTGGAGTGTCGGGGGACAGGGAGGGAACAATCAGCCCCAGCATTTT. It encodes CAWSVGGQGGNNQPQHF.

The table lists this clonotype with a few counts. The chain joins TRBV29-1 to TRBJ2-3, with no clear D. The CDR3 extends over 13 amino acids. The germline V and J ends were trimmed by 3 bases and 6 bases, with 13 bases remaining between them. From germline, CDR1 is SQVTM and CDR2 ANQGSEA. CDR3 region: CSVEEIASDTQYF. The CDR3 DNA reads as TGCAGCGTTGAGGAGATAGCTTCGGATACGCAGTATTTT.

V and J are TRBV10-3 and TRBJ2-4; 8 bases agree with TRBD2. The CDR3 has 19 amino acids. The germline V gene encodes CDR1 ENHRY and CDR2 SYGVKD. V lost 7 bases and J lost 0; bases outside the gene matches: 17. Here the CDR3 reads CAIIQGRGGLASAKNIQYF. CDR3 sequence (DNA): TGTGCCATCATCCAGGGTCGGGGGGGCCTTGCGTCAGCCAAAAACATTCAGTACTTC.

With respect to this clonotype: The junction shows a germline mismatch at one end, possibly a read error. The chain uses TRBV7-9 and TRBJ2-7; 9 bases line up with TRBD2. Germline loops: CDR1 SEHNR, CDR2 FQNEAQ (reference sequence). This CDR3 is 14 amino acids long. The CDR3 protein is CASRRSGSSYKQYF. In DNA form, the CDR3 reads TGTGCCAGCAGACGTAGCGGGAGCTCCTACAAGCAGTACTTC.

The gene calls are TRBV18 and TRBJ2-4; D gene uncertain. Germline CDR1 KGHSH, CDR2 LQKENI. CDR3 length equals 15 residues. Trimming cost V 0 bases and J 1 base, with 7 bases left between them. The CDR3 reads CASSPPYGAKNIQYF. The CDR3 nucleotides read TGTGCCAGCTCACCACCTTACGGGGCCAAAAACATTCAGTACTTC.

The chain combines TRBV15 with TRBJ2-7, with D perhaps matching TRBD2 (5 bases). Gene TRBJ2-5 matches the end of the DNA better, so the J call may be wrong. This CDR3 has 16 residues. Germline CDR1 LNHNV, CDR2 YYDKDF (reference sequence). The CDR3 protein is CATSREVRARQETQYF. The CDR3 coding sequence is TGTGCCACCAGCAGAGAGGTGAGGGCCCGACAAGAGACCCAGTACTTC.

Concerning this clonotype itself: A junction boundary mismatches the germline segment, possibly from a read error. This chain uses TRBV5-1 with TRBJ2-3, with 10 positions matching TRBD1. CDR1 is SGHRS, CDR2 YFSETQ, per germline. The CDR3 loop spans 17 amino acids. The CDR3 spells CTSSLLTGTGAPDTQYF. CDR3 nucleotides: TGCACCAGCAGCTTGTTGACTGGGACAGGGGCCCCAGATACGCAGTATTTT.

The J gene is TRBJ1-5, the V gene TRBV10-3; TRBD1 might be the D (6 bases). V was shortened by 10 bases and J by 6 bases, with 22 bases between the two germline ends. Germline V gives CDR1 ENHRY, CDR2 SYGVKD. The CDR3 runs to 15 residues. The CDR3 DNA is TGTGCCACGGCCGGGGCAGGGGTTGGTCGTCAGCCCCAGCATTTT. Translating it yields CATAGAGVGRQPQHF.

The V and J genes are TRBV30 and TRBJ1-2, with D unclear. V shed 2 bases and J shed 2 bases, with 9 bases lying between them. The CDR3 is 13 residues long. The germline V gene has CDR1 GTSNPN and CDR2 SVGIG (reference sequence). As DNA, the CDR3 is TGTGCCTGGAGTCCCGGGATCAACTATGGCTACACCTTC. Its protein is CAWSPGINYGYTF.

This chain uses TRBV4-2 with TRBJ2-1; D remains ambiguous. The J call could be wrong; TRBJ2-7 is a better fit for the DNA end. CDR1 and CDR2 (germline): LGHNA, YNFKEQ. There are 13 residues in the CDR3. CDR3 amino acids: CASSQVWLDEQYF. The CDR3 DNA sequence: TGTGCCAGCAGCCAAGTGTGGCTCGATGAGCAGTACTTC.

This clonotype has just a few counts. The CDR3 DNA reads as TGTGCCAGCAGCCTCTACCCGGATACAGGGCTCAATGAGCAGTTCTTC. It yields the protein CASSLYPDTGLNEQFF. This chain uses TRBV3-1 with TRBJ2-1; maybe TRBD1 (6 bases). V lost 4 bases and J 6 bases, leaving 19 bases between the germline ends. In germline, CDR1 is LGHDT, CDR2 YNNKEL (reference sequence). There are 16 residues in the CDR3.

V gene TRBV7-9 combines with J gene TRBJ2-7, with 11 bases fitting TRBD1. Judging by the DNA end, TRBJ2-5 fits better; the J call may be wrong. CDR3 length: 15 amino acids. Germline CDR1 reads SEHNR; CDR2 reads FQNEAQ (reference sequence). As DNA, the CDR3 is TGTGCCAGCAGCCCACGGACAGGGGGCTTAGAGACCCAGTACTTC. This codes for CASSPRTGGLETQYF.

The chain combines TRBV7-2 with TRBJ2-5; D might be TRBD2 (7 bases). Trimming cost V 1 base and J 5 bases, with 14 bases left between them. The CDR3 totals 15 residues. Germline lookup yields CDR1 SGHTA and CDR2 FQGNSA. CDR3 sequence reads: CASSLVSGGFETQYF. DNA for the CDR3: TGTGCCAGCAGCTTAGTGTCGGGGGGCTTCGAGACCCAGTACTTC.

J is TRBJ2-5 and V is TRBV5-1; possible D gene TRBD1, 5 bases. The germline V and J ends were trimmed by 3 bases and 1 base, with 13 bases remaining between them. The germline V gene has CDR1 SGHRS and CDR2 YFSETQ. The CDR3 is 15 amino acids. The DNA for the CDR3 is TGCGCCAGCAGCTACGACCCGACAGTCCAAGAGACCCAGTACTTC. Translated, it gives CASSYDPTVQETQYF.

This sequence joins TRBV9 and TRBJ1-6, with TRBD1 identical over 10 bases. V was pared by 4 bases and J by 9 bases, with 7 bases of the junction left unmatched. Germline loops: CDR1 SGDLS, CDR2 YYNGEE. CDR3 length: 15 amino acids. The CDR3 DNA follows: TGTGCCAGCAGCTATTCTCGGGACAGGGGTTCACCCCTCCACTTT. Translating gives CASSYSRDRGSPLHF.